Presented here are 5 T cell receptor beta chains from one specimen sequenced in a study of cytomegalovirus exposure and HLA in healthy donors. PCR amplification relied on 60 Vbeta primers (plus 13 Jbeta primers). Data came from immunoSEQ multiplex PCR; TCRdb stores just in-frame clones and leaves some out. The table records roughly 190,000 clones, less than 85% of them present only once. The sample was PBMCs. The source is a man aged 30-40 years in good health and CMV-seropositive.

Here the CDR3 reads CASSTITRQEYYGYTF. In DNA form, the CDR3 reads TGTGCCAGTAGTACCATAACTCGACAGGAATACTATGGCTACACCTTC. This chain joins TRBV19 and TRBJ1-2; maybe TRBD1 (6 bases). The CDR3 consists of 16 residues. V lost 4 bases, J lost 3 bases, and 18 bases lay in between. Germline V CDR1 and CDR2: LNHDA, SQIVND (reference sequence).

In this sample, this clone turned up once. The V and J genes are TRBV28 and TRBJ2-3, with 12 bases lining up with TRBD2. Looked up from germline, CDR1 is MDHEN and CDR2 is SYDVKM. This CDR3 comprises 17 residues. J lost 0 bases, V lost 3 bases, and 4 bases had no gene match. The CDR3 DNA sequence: TGTGCCAGCAGTTTTGGACTAGCGGGATCAAGCACAGATACGCAGTATTTT. Translating it yields CASSFGLAGSSTDTQYF.

This clone was seen just once. This chain connects TRBV4-3 to TRBJ2-7; a weak D match, TRBD2 (5 bases). The germline V and J ends were trimmed by 0 bases and 7 bases, with 13 bases remaining between them. Germline assignment: CDR1 LGHNA and CDR2 YSLEER. This CDR3 has 14 amino acids. The chain's CDR3 is CASSQEGGSREQYF. The CDR3 bases are TGCGCCAGCAGCCAAGAAGGAGGCTCTCGGGAGCAGTACTTC.

The J gene is TRBJ2-5, the V gene TRBV7-9, with 10 bases fitting TRBD2. The J call is doubtful: the DNA matches TRBJ2-7 better. Per germline, CDR1 SEHNR and CDR2 FQNEAQ (reference sequence). The CDR3 runs to 16 residues. CDR3: CASSLVGTSAYYEQYF. The CDR3 coding sequence is TGTGCCAGCAGCTTAGTTGGGACTAGCGCCTACTACGAGCAGTACTTC.

CDR3 bases: TGTGCCATTCCCGTTAGCGGACAGGGGAGCTCTGGGGCCAACGTCCTGACTTTC. This gives the protein CAIPVSGQGSSGANVLTF. The chain combines TRBV2 with TRBJ2-6, with 9 nucleotides matching TRBD1. Germline V gene data show CDR1 as SNHLY and CDR2 as FYNNEI. With V trimmed by 10 bases and J by 0 bases, 13 bases remained unmatched. The CDR3 contains 18 residues. Filled out from reference TRBV2 and TRBJ2-6, the complete variable domain reads EPEVTQTPSHQVTQMGQEVILRCVPISNHLYFYWYRQILGQKVEFLVSFYNNEISEKSEIFDDQFSVERPDGSNFTLKIRSTKLEDSAMYFCAIPVSGQGSSGANVLTFGAGSRLTVL.